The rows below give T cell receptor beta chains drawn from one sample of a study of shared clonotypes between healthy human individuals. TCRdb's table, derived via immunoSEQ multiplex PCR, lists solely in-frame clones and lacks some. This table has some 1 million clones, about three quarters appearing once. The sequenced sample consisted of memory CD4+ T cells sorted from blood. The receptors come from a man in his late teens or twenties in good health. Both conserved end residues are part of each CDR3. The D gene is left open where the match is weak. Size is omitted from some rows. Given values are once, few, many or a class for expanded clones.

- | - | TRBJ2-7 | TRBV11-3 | TGTGCCAGCAGCCGCGGACAGAGAAAGTGTAAGCAGTACTTC | CASSRGQRKCKQYF
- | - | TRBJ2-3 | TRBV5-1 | TGCGCCAGCAGCATCGGCCAGGGAACTAACCTTCTTAGCACAGATACGCAGTATTTT | CASSIGQGTNLLSTDTQYF
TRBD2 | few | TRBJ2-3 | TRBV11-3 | TGTGCCAGCAGCTTAGTAGCGGGATCTCCCACAGATACGCAGTATTTT | CASSLVAGSPTDTQYF
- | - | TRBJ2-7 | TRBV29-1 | TGCAGCGTTGAAGATACTCTATACGAGCAGTACTTC | CSVEDTLYEQYF
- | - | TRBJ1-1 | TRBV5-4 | TGTGCCAGCAGCTTTTCCAGCATGAACACTGAAGCTTTCTTT | CASSFSSMNTEAFF
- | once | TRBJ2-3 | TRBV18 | TGTGCCAGCTCACCGTCGGAAGATACGCAGTATTTT | CASSPSEDTQYF
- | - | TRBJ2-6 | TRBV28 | TGTGCCAGCAGCGGGGACGGGTACTCTGGGGCCAACGTCCTGACTTTC | CASSGDGYSGANVLTF
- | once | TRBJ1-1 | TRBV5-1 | TGCGCCAGCAGCTTGCCAACTGGCGTGAACACTGAAGCTTTCTTT | CASSLPTGVNTEAFF
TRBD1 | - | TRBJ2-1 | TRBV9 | TGTGCCAGCAGCGTAGCTGTGGCAGGGGGCTACAATGAGCAGTTCTTC | CASSVAVAGGYNEQFF
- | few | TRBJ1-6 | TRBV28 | TGTGCCAGTCCGACTCCCGCTGGGCATTCACCCCTCCACTTT | CASPTPAGHSPLHF
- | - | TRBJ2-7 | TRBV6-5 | TGTGCCAGCAGTCCCGGCGACTACGAGCAGTACTTC | CASSPGDYEQYF
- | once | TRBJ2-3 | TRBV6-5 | TGTGCCAGCAGTTACTCGGCTTTGGTGGATACGCAGTATTTT | CASSYSALVDTQYF
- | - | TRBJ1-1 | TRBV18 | TGTGCCAGCTCACCAACAGGACTAACTGAAGCTTTCTTT | CASSPTGLTEAFF
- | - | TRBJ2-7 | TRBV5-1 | TGCGCCAGCAGCACACCGTTGATTTACGAGCAGTACTTC | CASSTPLIYEQYF
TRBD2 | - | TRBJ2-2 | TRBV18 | TGTGCCAGCTCACTAGCGGGAGCCGGGGAGCTGTTTTTT | CASSLAGAGELFF
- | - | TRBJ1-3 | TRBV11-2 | TGTGCCAGCAACGGGCAGTCACGGGGAAACACCATATATTTT | CASNGQSRGNTIYF
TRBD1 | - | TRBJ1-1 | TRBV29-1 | TGCAGCGTGGGACAGTGGACTGAAGCTTTCTTT | CSVGQWTEAFF
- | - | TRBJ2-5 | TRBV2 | TGTGCCAGCAGGAAATCAGGCGGGGCTAAAGAGACCCAGTACTTC | CASRKSGGAKETQYF
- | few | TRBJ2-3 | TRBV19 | TGTGCCAGTAGTCCACCGCATGGCGGTGGCACAGATACGCAGTATTTT | CASSPPHGGGTDTQYF
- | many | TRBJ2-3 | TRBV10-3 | TGTGCCATCAGTGAGAAAACAGATACGCAGTATTTT | CAISEKTDTQYF
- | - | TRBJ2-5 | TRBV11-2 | TGTGCCAGCAGCTTAGAAGGCGGGTGGGGAGGGACCCAGTACTTC | CASSLEGGWGGTQYF
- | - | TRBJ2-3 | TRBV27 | TGTGCCAGCTCACTATGGCCGGGGCAGGAGTATTTT | CASSLWPGQEYF
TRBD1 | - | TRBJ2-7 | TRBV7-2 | TGTGCCAGCAGCCTGACAGGGCTCTCCTACGAGCAGTACTTC | CASSLTGLSYEQYF
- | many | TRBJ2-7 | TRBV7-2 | TGTGCCAGCAGCTTATACGGGCCCTCTTCCTACGAGCAGTACTTC | CASSLYGPSSYEQYF
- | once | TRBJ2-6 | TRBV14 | TGTGCCAGCAGCCAAGAGGTACCCGGGGGGCTTGGTGGGGCCAACGTCCTGACTTTC | CASSQEVPGGLGGANVLTF
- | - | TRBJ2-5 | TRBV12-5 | TGTGCTAGTGGTTTGACGAAGGGGACCCAGTACTTC | CASGLTKGTQYF
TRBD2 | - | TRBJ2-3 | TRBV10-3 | TGTGCCATCAGTCTCCGGACTAGCGGGAGCACAGATACGCAGTATTTT | CAISLRTSGSTDTQYF
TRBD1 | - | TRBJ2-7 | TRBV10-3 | TGTGCCATCAGTCAAAAGGGACAGACCTACGAGCAGTACTTC | CAISQKGQTYEQYF
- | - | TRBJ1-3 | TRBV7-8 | TGTGCCAGCACCGCGAACTCAGGGCTTGGAGGAAACACCATATATTTT | CASTANSGLGGNTIYF
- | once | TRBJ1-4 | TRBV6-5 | TGTGCCAGCAGCTCAAGCAGGACAACTAATGAAAAACTGTTTTTT | CASSSSRTTNEKLFF
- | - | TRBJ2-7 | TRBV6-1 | TGTGCCAGCAAAAGCGAGGTCTACGAGCAGTACTTC | CASKSEVYEQYF
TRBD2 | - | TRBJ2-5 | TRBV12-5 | TGTGCTAGTGGTTTGGGTCGAGCGGGAGGGAAAGAGACCCAGTACTTC | CASGLGRAGGKETQYF
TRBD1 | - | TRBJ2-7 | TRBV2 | TGTGCCAGCTGTCTGGACAGGGCCTACGAGCAGTACTTC | CASCLDRAYEQYF
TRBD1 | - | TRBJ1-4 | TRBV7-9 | TGTGCCAGCAGCCTCACAGGGGAGGCGAGCGAAAAACTGTTTTTT | CASSLTGEASEKLFF
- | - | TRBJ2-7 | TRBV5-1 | TGCGCCAGCAGCCTCGGGACTGTTACCTACGAGCAGTACTTC | CASSLGTVTYEQYF
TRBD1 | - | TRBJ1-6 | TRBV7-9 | TGTGCCAGCAGCTTAGACAGGGGATATAATTCACCCCTCCACTTT | CASSLDRGYNSPLHF
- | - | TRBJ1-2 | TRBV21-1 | TGTGCCAGGGGGGTCGCCCCTAACTATGGCTACACCTTC | CARGVAPNYGYTF
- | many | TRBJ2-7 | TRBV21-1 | TGTGCCAGCAGTCCTGCCGGGACTAGCGGGGGGTCCTACGAGCAGTACTTC | CASSPAGTSGGSYEQYF
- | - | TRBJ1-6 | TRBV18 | TGTGCCAGCGCAGTAGAAAGCTATAATTCACCCCTCCACTTT | CASAVESYNSPLHF
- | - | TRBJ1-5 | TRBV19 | TGTGCCAGTAGTCTTCTCACAGTCGAGCCCCAGCATTTT | CASSLLTVEPQHF
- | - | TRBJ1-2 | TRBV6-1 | TGTGCCGGGGGGGGACGGAACTATGGCTACACCTTC | CAGGGRNYGYTF
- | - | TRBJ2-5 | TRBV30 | TGTGCCTGGAGTGTCTCAGTGTTTAGGGGACCAGCGGAAGAGACCCAGTACTTC | CAWSVSVFRGPAEETQYF
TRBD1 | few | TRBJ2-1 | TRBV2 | TGTGCCAGCGGGGGACAGACAACCTCCTACAATGAGCAGTTCTTC | CASGGQTTSYNEQFF
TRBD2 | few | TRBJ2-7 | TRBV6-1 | TGTGCCAGCGTAGCGGGGGGACTCTACGAGCAGTACTTC | CASVAGGLYEQYF